The rows below give T cell receptor beta chains drawn from one sample of a study of blood T cell repertoires in COVID-19. Clones were sequenced by immunoSEQ multiplex PCR, and TCRdb holds only the in-frame ones, with some missing. Altogether roughly 400,000 clones are present, roughly 88% being singletons, with the ten largest covering around 2%. Sequenced material: PBMCs or T cells enriched from blood (not recorded which). These receptor sequences come from a woman aged 40 to 50 with acute COVID-19. Each CDR3 is given with its conserved first and last residue. D genes are given only for firm matches. The size of a clone is reported for some rows only, either as once, few or many, or as a class for expanded clones.

D: TRBD1
size: NA
J: TRBJ2-2
V: TRBV27
CDR3: CASSQNRGHTGELFF
DNA: TGTGCCAGCAGTCAGAACAGGGGGCACACCGGGGAGCTGTTTTTT

D: TRBD1
size: NA
J: TRBJ1-2
V: TRBV5-1
CDR3: CASNRGPGTAYGYTF
DNA: TGCGCCAGCAACCGAGGACCGGGGACAGCCTATGGCTACACCTTC

D: TRBD2
size: NA
J: TRBJ2-3
V: TRBV2
CDR3: CATRGDVDTQYF
DNA: TGTGCCACGCGGGGGGATGTCGATACGCAGTATTTT

D: NA
size: few
J: TRBJ2-7
V: TRBV18
CDR3: CASSPRLYLESSYEQYF
DNA: TGTGCCAGCTCCCCTCGCCTTTACCTGGAGAGCTCCTACGAGCAGTACTTC

D: TRBD2
size: NA
J: TRBJ2-3
V: TRBV9
CDR3: CASSVAGASGGGITDTQYF
DNA: TGTGCCAGCAGCGTAGCTGGGGCTAGCGGGGGCGGGATAACAGATACGCAGTATTTT

D: NA
size: NA
J: TRBJ2-2
V: TRBV24-1
CDR3: CATSDFGGGDTGELFF
DNA: TGTGCCACCAGTGATTTCGGGGGAGGAGATACCGGGGAGCTGTTTTTT

D: TRBD2
size: NA
J: TRBJ2-1
V: TRBV2
CDR3: CASRDTSGGNEQFF
DNA: TGTGCCAGCAGGGACACTAGCGGGGGCAATGAGCAGTTCTTC

D: NA
size: once
J: TRBJ2-5
V: TRBV25-1
CDR3: CASSESLGVGQETQYF
DNA: TGTGCCAGCAGTGAATCCCTCGGGGTTGGTCAAGAGACCCAGTACTTC

D: TRBD2
size: NA
J: TRBJ2-1
V: TRBV19
CDR3: CASRPPGLLYNEQFF
DNA: TGTGCCAGCCGGCCACCGGGACTACTCTACAATGAGCAGTTCTTC

D: TRBD1
size: NA
J: TRBJ1-6
V: TRBV29-1
CDR3: CSVRDRANSPLHF
DNA: TGCAGCGTCCGGGACAGGGCGAATTCACCCCTCCACTTT

D: NA
size: NA
J: TRBJ1-1
V: TRBV2
CDR3: CASRAGSGRTEAFF
DNA: TGTGCCAGCAGGGCAGGGAGTGGGAGGACTGAAGCTTTCTTT

D: NA
size: once
J: TRBJ1-5
V: TRBV7-9
CDR3: CASSRGVWGQHF
DNA: TGTGCCAGCAGCCGCGGGGTATGGGGCCAGCATTTT

D: NA
size: NA
J: TRBJ1-2
V: TRBV7-9
CDR3: CASPASDLVAGGYTF
DNA: TGTGCCAGCCCTGCCTCCGACTTGGTGGCGGGTGGCTACACCTTC